This T cell receptor beta chain was documented in a study of blood T cell repertoires in COVID-19. Libraries were prepared by immunoSEQ multiplex PCR; TCRdb keeps only in-frame clonotypes and omits some of them. The sample has approximately 400,000 clones, over 75% seen once; the top ten hold 1.3%. Sequencing input: PBMCs or T cells enriched from blood (not recorded which). The source of this sequence is a man in his thirties or forties who had recovered from COVID-19.

The CDR3 reads CASSIPLAETEAFF. CDR3 nucleotide sequence: TGTGCCAGTAGTATTCCTCTGGCCGAAACTGAAGCTTTCTTT. This chain uses TRBV19 with TRBJ1-1; D remains unclear. The V gene lost 3 bases and the J gene lost 5 bases, with 13 bases spanning the gap. This CDR3 comprises 14 residues. Germline CDR1 reads LNHDA; CDR2 reads SQIVND (reference sequence).